This TCR beta chain was recorded in a study of beta chain features in type 1 diabetes. Study results and limitations: Healthy donors had naive, central memory and Treg TCRB repertoires that appeared less similar than those seen among patients. Type 1 diabetes patients had moderately but significantly shorter TCRB CDR3s in all four CD4+ subsets. In type 1 diabetes patients, VDJ junctions had fewer insertions; deletions at these junctions were more frequent.

The sequenced template was cDNA made from the entire isolated RNA. The table came from immunoSEQ multiplex PCR; TCRdb's copy has only in-frame clones and leaves some out. The repertoire holds hundreds of thousands of clones, with around 15% as singletons. All of the sorted populations showed purity greater than 95%. Trimming cost V 1 base and J 5 bases, with 8 bases left between them. The germline CDR1 and CDR2 sequences are SGHTA and FQGNSA. CDR3 length: 14 residues. This clone was picked up a small number of times. Its antigen is not known. The V call is TRBV7-2, the J call TRBJ1-4; D gene unclear. The clonotype was recovered from a man aged 18 to 29 with type 1 diabetes. The sample comprised naive CD4+ T cells from blood. The CDR3 region is CASSLDSSNEKLFF. The CDR3 nucleotides are TGTGCCAGCAGCTTAGACAGCTCGAATGAAAAACTGTTTTTT.